This T cell receptor beta chain was sequenced for a study of CD8+CD57+ T cells in acquired aplastic anemia. Study details: Sorted CD4+ and CD8+ cells yielded around 3 ug of DNA on average.

Only a few counts were recorded for this clonotype. Its target is unknown. Per germline, CDR1 LNHNV and CDR2 YYDKDF (reference sequence). The CDR3 covers 13 residues. V shed 1 base and J shed 8 bases, with 8 bases lying between them. TCR beta VDJ and CDR3 were profiled, and genomic DNA was the template. TCRdb recomputed calls from the reads with MiXCR, one row per CDR3 protein. This table has 250,000 to 300,000 distinct CDR3 sequences, approximately 58% appearing once. Patients picked for sequencing had shown CD8+CD57+ cell expansion detected by flow cytometry. The study sampled blood from patients who had received no therapy. General study results and limits: CD8+ Simpson's diversity in patients was not significantly different from that in controls. Both patients and controls carried the same twenty-nine CD8+ CDR3 sequences.

The rearrangement joins TRBV15 to TRBJ1-4; no clear D. The sample comprised sorted CD4+, CD8+, or CD8+CD57+ T cells (not recorded which) from PBMCs. This TCR was sampled from a human donor with aplastic anemia. The CDR3 reads CATSRGPEEKLFF. The CDR3 DNA follows: TGTGCCACCAGCAGAGGGCCAGAGGAAAAACTGTTTTTT. Supplemented by reference TRBV15 and TRBJ1-4, the full variable domain reads DAMVIQNPRYQVTQFGKPVTLSCSQTLNHNVMYWYQQKSSQAPKLLFHYYDKDFNNEADTPDNFQSRRPNTSFCFLDIRSPGLGDTAMYLCATSRGPEEKLFFGSGTQLSVL.